A selection of T cell receptor beta chains follows, all from one sample in a study of T cells after yellow fever vaccination. One entry per CDR3 protein, called by TCRdb with MiXCR from the 5' RACE reads. The profile shows a few hundred thousand distinct CDR3 sequences, roughly 8.4% of them singletons. The sequencing here drew on PBMCs, taken roughly 46 days after the first yellow fever vaccination. These receptors were taken from a man younger than 35 who received the YFV17D yellow fever vaccine. Both conserved end residues are part of each CDR3. Each record gives: CDR3 protein, J gene, D gene, V gene. D genes are given only for firm matches.

CASSFTGSNTGELFF TRBJ2-2 NA TRBV11-3
CASSEEGAKTQYF TRBJ2-5 TRBD1 TRBV6-1
CASSLWTGINSPLHF TRBJ1-6 TRBD1 TRBV5-5
CASSLSGGRAETQYF TRBJ2-5 TRBD2 TRBV7-2
CASGEFSGNTIYF TRBJ1-3 NA TRBV12-3/TRBV12-4
CASSPPSSRGYGYTF TRBJ1-2 NA TRBV12-3/TRBV12-4
CASSPSTGYYGYTF TRBJ1-2 NA TRBV28
CASSRQGSYNSPLHF TRBJ1-6 NA TRBV3-1
CASSQGSGGTIYEQYF TRBJ2-7 TRBD2 TRBV4-1
CASSSGTSGKYEQYF TRBJ2-7 TRBD2 TRBV12-3/TRBV12-4
CASSYSTGGLETQYF TRBJ2-5 TRBD1 TRBV6-5
CASSLPENTETFF TRBJ1-1 NA TRBV7-9
CASKGVNTGNTIYF TRBJ1-3 NA TRBV6-5
CASSRDSRNTEAFF TRBJ1-1 NA TRBV7-2
CASGLGSGQANTEAFF TRBJ1-1 TRBD1 TRBV12-5